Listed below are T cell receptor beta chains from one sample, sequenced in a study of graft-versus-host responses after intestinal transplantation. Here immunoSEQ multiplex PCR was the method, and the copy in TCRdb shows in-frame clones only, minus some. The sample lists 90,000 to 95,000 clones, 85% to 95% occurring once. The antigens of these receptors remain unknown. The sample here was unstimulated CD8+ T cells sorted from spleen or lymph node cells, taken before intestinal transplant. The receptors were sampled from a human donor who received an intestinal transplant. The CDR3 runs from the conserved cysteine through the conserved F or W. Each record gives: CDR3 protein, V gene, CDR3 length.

CDR3 protein: CASATLTGAAEQYF
V gene: TRBV27
CDR3 length: 14

CDR3 protein: CASSQEGQVWEGYTF
V gene: TRBV4-1
CDR3 length: 15

CDR3 protein: CASGGNEQFF
V gene: TRBV5-6
CDR3 length: 10

CDR3 protein: CASSIAGWGSTEAFF
V gene: TRBV19
CDR3 length: 15

CDR3 protein: CASRPRGSYEQYF
V gene: TRBV7-9
CDR3 length: 13

CDR3 protein: CASSLAEGGREQYF
V gene: TRBV11-3
CDR3 length: 14

CDR3 protein: CASSISGSFYEQYF
V gene: TRBV6-1
CDR3 length: 14

CDR3 protein: CAWSVLYRVSGNTIYF
V gene: TRBV30
CDR3 length: 16

CDR3 protein: CASSLAGSGEQFF
V gene: TRBV7-6
CDR3 length: 13

CDR3 protein: CASRASGNTIYF
V gene: TRBV11-2
CDR3 length: 12

CDR3 protein: CASSGLAGPNEQFF
V gene: TRBV2
CDR3 length: 14

CDR3 protein: CASSVSGLETQYF
V gene: TRBV11-2
CDR3 length: 13

CDR3 protein: CASSQQGGELFF
V gene: TRBV7-6
CDR3 length: 12

CDR3 protein: CASSATGDGYTF
V gene: TRBV27
CDR3 length: 12

CDR3 protein: CASSLSRLNEQYF
V gene: TRBV5-1
CDR3 length: 13

CDR3 protein: CASSSFRAPQRF
V gene: TRBV5-4
CDR3 length: 12

CDR3 protein: CASSFGQRLQPNEKLFF
V gene: TRBV28
CDR3 length: 17

CDR3 protein: CASSEDRTGPLNQPQHF
V gene: TRBV2
CDR3 length: 17

CDR3 protein: CASSSFRSMEELFF
V gene: TRBV11-2
CDR3 length: 14

CDR3 protein: CASSFREQQFF
V gene: TRBV7-9
CDR3 length: 11

CDR3 protein: CASRPTSGYNEQFF
V gene: TRBV4-1
CDR3 length: 14

CDR3 protein: CASSQAQGEGGYTF
V gene: TRBV4-1
CDR3 length: 14

CDR3 protein: CASSLGENYEQYF
V gene: TRBV7-6
CDR3 length: 13

CDR3 protein: CASSSTSGVFYEQYF
V gene: TRBV7-9
CDR3 length: 15

CDR3 protein: CASSQVPGASSGNTIYF
V gene: TRBV4-2
CDR3 length: 17

CDR3 protein: CSARLNTEAFF
V gene: TRBV20-1
CDR3 length: 11

CDR3 protein: CASSLWTAGRETQYF
V gene: TRBV27
CDR3 length: 15

CDR3 protein: CASSFKTSGRAKTDTQYF
V gene: TRBV7-9
CDR3 length: 18

CDR3 protein: CASRLGVGGQGKNTEAFF
V gene: TRBV12-2
CDR3 length: 18

CDR3 protein: CAWSVVDSNQPQHF
V gene: TRBV30
CDR3 length: 14

CDR3 protein: CASSDTGGPYNEQFF
V gene: TRBV6-4
CDR3 length: 15

CDR3 protein: CASSYSQGADTQYF
V gene: TRBV6-6
CDR3 length: 14

CDR3 protein: CASSEIVSGSSGELFF
V gene: TRBV2
CDR3 length: 16

CDR3 protein: CASSTGGAGTGELFF
V gene: TRBV2
CDR3 length: 15